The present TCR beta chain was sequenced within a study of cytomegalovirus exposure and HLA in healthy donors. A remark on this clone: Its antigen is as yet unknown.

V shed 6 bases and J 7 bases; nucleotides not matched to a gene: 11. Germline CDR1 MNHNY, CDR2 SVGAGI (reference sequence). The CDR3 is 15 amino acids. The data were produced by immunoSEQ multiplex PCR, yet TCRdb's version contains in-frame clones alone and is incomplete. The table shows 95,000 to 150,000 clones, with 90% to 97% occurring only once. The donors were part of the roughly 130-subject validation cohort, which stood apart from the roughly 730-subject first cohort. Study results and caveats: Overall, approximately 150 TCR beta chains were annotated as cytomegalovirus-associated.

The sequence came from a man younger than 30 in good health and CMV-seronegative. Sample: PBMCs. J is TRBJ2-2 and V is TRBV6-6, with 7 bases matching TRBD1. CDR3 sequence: CASRLPGQTDGELFF. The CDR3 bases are TGTGCCAGCAGACTGCCGGGACAGACTGACGGGGAGCTGTTTTTT.